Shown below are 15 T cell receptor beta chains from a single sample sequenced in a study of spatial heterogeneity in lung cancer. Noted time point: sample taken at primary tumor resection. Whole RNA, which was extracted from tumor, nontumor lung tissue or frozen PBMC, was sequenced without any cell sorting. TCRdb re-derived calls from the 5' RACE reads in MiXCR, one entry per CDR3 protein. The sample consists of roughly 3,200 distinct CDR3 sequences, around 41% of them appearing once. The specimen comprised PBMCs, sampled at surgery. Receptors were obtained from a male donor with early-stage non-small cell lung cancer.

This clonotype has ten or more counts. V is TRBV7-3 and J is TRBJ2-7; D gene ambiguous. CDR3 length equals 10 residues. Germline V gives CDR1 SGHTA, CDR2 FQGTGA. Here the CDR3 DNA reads TGTGCCAGCAGCTTACAGGCGCCTTGGGTC. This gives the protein CASSLQAPWV.

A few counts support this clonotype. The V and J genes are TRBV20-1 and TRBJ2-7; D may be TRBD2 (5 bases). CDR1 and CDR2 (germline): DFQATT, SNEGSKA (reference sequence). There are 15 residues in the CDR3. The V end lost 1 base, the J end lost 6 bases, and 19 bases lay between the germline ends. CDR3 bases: TGCAGTGCTAGAGCTCCGACCGGAGGCCCGGGCGAGCAGTACTTC. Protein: CSARAPTGGPGEQYF.

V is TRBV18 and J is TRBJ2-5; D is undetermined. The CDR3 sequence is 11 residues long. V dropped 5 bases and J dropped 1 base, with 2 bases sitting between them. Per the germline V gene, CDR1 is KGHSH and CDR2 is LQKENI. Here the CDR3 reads CASSAQETQYF. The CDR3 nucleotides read TGTGCCAGCTCAGCCCAAGAGACCCAGTACTTC.

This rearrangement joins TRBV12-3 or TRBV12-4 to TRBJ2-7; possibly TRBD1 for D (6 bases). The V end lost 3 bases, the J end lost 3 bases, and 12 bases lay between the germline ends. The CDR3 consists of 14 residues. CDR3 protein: CASSFEGTIYEQYF. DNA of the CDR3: TGTGCCAGCAGTTTTGAGGGGACAATCTACGAGCAGTACTTC.

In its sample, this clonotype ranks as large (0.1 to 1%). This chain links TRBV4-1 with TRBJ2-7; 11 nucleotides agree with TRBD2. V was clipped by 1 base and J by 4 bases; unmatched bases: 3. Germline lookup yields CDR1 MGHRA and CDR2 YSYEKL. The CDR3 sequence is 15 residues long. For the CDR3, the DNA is TGCGCCAGCAGCCAAGTCACTAGCGGGGGATACGAGCAGTACTTC. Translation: CASSQVTSGGYEQYF.

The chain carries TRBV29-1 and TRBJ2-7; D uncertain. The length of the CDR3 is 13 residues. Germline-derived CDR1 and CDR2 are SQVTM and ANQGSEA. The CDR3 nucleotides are TGCTTTAACCAAGAAAAATACCTCTACGAGCAGTACTTC. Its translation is CFNQEKYLYEQYF.

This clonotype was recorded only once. CDR3 bases: TGTGCCATCAGTGACAGCGAGGGGAACAATGAAAAACTGTTTTTT. It is translated as CAISDSEGNNEKLFF. The gene calls are TRBV10-3 and TRBJ1-4; the D gene is possibly TRBD1 (5 bases). Germline loops: CDR1 ENHRY, CDR2 SYGVKD. The V end was cut by 3 bases, the J end by 5 bases, with 13 bases between. The CDR3 contains 15 residues.

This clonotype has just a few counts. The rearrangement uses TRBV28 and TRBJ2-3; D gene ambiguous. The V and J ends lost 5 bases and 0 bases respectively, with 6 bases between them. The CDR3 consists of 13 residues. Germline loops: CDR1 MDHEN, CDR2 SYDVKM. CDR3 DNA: TGTGCCAGCAGTGCCTTAAGCACAGATACGCAGTATTTT. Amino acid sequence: CASSALSTDTQYF.

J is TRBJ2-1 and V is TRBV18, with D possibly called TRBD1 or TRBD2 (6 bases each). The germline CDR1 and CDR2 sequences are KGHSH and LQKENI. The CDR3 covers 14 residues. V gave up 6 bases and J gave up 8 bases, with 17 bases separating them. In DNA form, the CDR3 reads TGTGCCAGCTCCTCTCCGGGGGCCGGAGATGAGCAGTTCTTC. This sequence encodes CASSSPGAGDEQFF.

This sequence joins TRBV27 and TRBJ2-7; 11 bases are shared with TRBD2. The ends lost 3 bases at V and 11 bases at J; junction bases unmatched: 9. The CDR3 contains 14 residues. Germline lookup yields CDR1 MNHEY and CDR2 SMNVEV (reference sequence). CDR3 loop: CASSLGTSGGRKYF. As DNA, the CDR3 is TGTGCCAGCAGTTTGGGGACTAGCGGCGGGAGAAAGTACTTC.

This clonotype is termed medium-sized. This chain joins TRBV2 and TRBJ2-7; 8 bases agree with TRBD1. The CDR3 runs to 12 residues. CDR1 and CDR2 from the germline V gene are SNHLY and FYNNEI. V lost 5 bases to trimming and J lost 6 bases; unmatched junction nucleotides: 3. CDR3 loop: CASSSTGGEQYF. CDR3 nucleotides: TGTGCCAGCAGTTCAACAGGGGGCGAGCAGTACTTC.

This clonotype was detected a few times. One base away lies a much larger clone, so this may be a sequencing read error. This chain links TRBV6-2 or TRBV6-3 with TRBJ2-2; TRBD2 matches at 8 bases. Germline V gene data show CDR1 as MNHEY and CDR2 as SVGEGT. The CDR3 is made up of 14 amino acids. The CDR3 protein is CASRGLGGTRELFF. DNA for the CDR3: TGTGCCAGCAGGGGACTAGGTGGCACCAGGGAGCTGTTTTTT.

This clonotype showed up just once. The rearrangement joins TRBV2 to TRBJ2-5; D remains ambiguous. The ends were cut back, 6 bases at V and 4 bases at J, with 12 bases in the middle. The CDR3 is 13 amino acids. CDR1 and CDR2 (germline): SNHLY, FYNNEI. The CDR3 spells CASSLSGSETQYF. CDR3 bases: TGTGCCAGCAGCCTTAGTGGGTCAGAGACCCAGTACTTC.

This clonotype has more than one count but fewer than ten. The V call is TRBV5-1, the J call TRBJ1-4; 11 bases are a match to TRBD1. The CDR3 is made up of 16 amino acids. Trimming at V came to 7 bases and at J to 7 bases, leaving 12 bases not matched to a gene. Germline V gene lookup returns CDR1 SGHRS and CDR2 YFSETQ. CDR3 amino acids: CASQRGQGEIGEKLFF. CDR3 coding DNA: TGCGCCAGCCAGAGGGGACAGGGGGAAATTGGTGAAAAACTGTTTTTT.

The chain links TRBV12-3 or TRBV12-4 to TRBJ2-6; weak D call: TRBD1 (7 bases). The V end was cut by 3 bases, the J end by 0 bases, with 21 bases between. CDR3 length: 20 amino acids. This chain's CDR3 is CASSFRGRTAGLSGANVLTF. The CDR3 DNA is TGTGCCAGCAGTTTTAGGGGGCGAACAGCGGGCCTCTCTGGGGCCAACGTCCTGACTTTC.